This is a list of T cell receptor beta chains from one sample in a study of regulatory T cells in long-lasting Graves disease. One entry per CDR3 protein, called by TCRdb with MiXCR from the multiplex PCR reads. The data contain around 400,000 distinct CDR3 sequences, about an eighth of them singletons. The data were also submitted as part of a second study, on T cells in Graves' hyperthyroidism and ophthalmopathy.

The sample consisted of peripheral blood mononuclear cells (PBMCs), taken at new diagnosis, from a patient treated with antithyroid drugs. All receptors come from a woman aged 18 to 35 with Graves disease. Both conserved end residues are part of each CDR3. Each record gives: J gene, V gene, clone size, D gene, CDR3 protein, CDR3 DNA. The D gene is left open where the match is weak. The size entry is marked missing in some rows and otherwise reads once, few, many or a size class.

TRBJ2-2 TRBV7-3 many . CASSLRPPRGSITGELFF TGTGCCAGCAGCTTACGGCCCCCACGGGGGTCGATAACCGGGGAGCTGTTTTTT
TRBJ1-5 TRBV7-9 many . CASSRWGYNQPQHF TGTGCCAGCAGCCGTTGGGGGTACAATCAGCCCCAGCATTTT
TRBJ2-5 TRBV6-2/TRBV6-3 many . CASSTDLDRLQETQYF TGTGCCAGCAGTACCGATTTAGACAGACTCCAAGAGACCCAGTACTTC
TRBJ2-2 TRBV7-2 . . CASSSPRTNTGELFF TGTGCCAGCAGCTCCCCCCGAACCAACACCGGGGAGCTGTTTTTT
TRBJ1-5 TRBV6-1 . . CASIQGNDNQPQHF TGTGCCAGCATACAGGGAAACGATAATCAGCCCCAGCATTTT
TRBJ1-2 TRBV18 many . CASSPTPNYGYTF TGTGCCAGCTCACCGACGCCCAACTATGGCTACACCTTC
TRBJ1-5 TRBV20-1 . TRBD1 CSARQGGSNQPQHF TGCAGTGCGAGACAGGGTGGGAGCAATCAGCCCCAGCATTTT
TRBJ2-7 TRBV14 . . CASSQVFYEQYF TGTGCCAGCAGCCAAGTATTCTACGAGCAGTACTTC
TRBJ2-2 TRBV19 few . CAAEGLANTGELFF TGTGCCGCGGAGGGCTTGGCGAACACCGGGGAGCTGTTTTTT
TRBJ2-7 TRBV6-2/TRBV6-3 many . CASSYSKDPTEQYF TGTGCCAGCAGTTACTCGAAGGATCCCACCGAGCAGTACTTC
TRBJ2-2 TRBV4-3 . TRBD2 CASSHGRLAFANTGELFF TGCGCCAGCAGCCATGGGAGACTAGCTTTCGCGAACACCGGGGAGCTGTTTTTT
TRBJ2-5 TRBV7-2 many . CASSLYEGGTQYF TGTGCCAGCAGCTTGTACGAGGGCGGGACCCAGTACTTC
TRBJ1-6 TRBV28 many . CASSPVGGRDDNSPLHF TGTGCCAGCAGTCCCGTGGGGGGTAGGGACGATAATTCACCCCTCCACTTT
TRBJ2-5 TRBV12-3/TRBV12-4 few TRBD2 CASTPSGGGVVGTQYF TGTGCCAGCACTCCTAGCGGGGGGGGAGTTGTTGGGACCCAGTACTTC
TRBJ2-1 TRBV7-2 many . CASSLRRELQFF TGTGCCAGCAGCTTGCGACGGGAGCTTCAATTCTTC
TRBJ1-2 TRBV7-9 many . CASMEQTLYRGYTF TGTGCCAGCATGGAACAGACCCTCTATAGGGGCTACACCTTC
TRBJ1-6 TRBV20-1 . TRBD1 CSARQGANSPLHF TGCAGTGCTCGACAGGGGGCGAATTCACCCCTCCACTTT
TRBJ1-1 TRBV15 many . CATSFPFGGVNTEAFF TGTGCCACCAGTTTCCCCTTTGGAGGGGTGAACACTGAAGCTTTCTTT
TRBJ2-1 TRBV5-4 . TRBD2 CASSTSENNEQFF TGTGCCAGCAGCACTAGCGAAAACAATGAGCAGTTCTTC
TRBJ2-4 TRBV5-1 many . CASSVNPQNIQYF TGCGCCAGCAGCGTGAACCCCCAGAACATTCAGTACTTC
TRBJ1-5 TRBV7-9 few . CASASGGDNQPQHF TGTGCCAGCGCTTCTGGGGGGGATAATCAGCCCCAGCATTTT
TRBJ2-1 TRBV12-3/TRBV12-4 many . CASSLTHNEQFF TGTGCCAGCAGTTTAACCCACAATGAGCAGTTCTTC
TRBJ1-2 TRBV25-1 few . CASSEVMSTYGYTF TGTGCCAGCAGTGAGGTTATGAGTACCTATGGCTACACCTTC
TRBJ2-1 TRBV15 . TRBD1 CATSRTPGQGYDEQFF TGTGCCACCAGCAGGACCCCGGGACAGGGGTACGATGAGCAGTTCTTC
TRBJ2-3 TRBV6-2/TRBV6-3 few . CASSYPAGLTDTQYF TGTGCCAGCAGTTACCCCGCAGGCCTCACAGATACGCAGTATTTT
TRBJ2-7 TRBV12-3/TRBV12-4 many . CASSYQPYEQYF TGTGCCAGCAGTTATCAACCTTACGAGCAGTACTTC